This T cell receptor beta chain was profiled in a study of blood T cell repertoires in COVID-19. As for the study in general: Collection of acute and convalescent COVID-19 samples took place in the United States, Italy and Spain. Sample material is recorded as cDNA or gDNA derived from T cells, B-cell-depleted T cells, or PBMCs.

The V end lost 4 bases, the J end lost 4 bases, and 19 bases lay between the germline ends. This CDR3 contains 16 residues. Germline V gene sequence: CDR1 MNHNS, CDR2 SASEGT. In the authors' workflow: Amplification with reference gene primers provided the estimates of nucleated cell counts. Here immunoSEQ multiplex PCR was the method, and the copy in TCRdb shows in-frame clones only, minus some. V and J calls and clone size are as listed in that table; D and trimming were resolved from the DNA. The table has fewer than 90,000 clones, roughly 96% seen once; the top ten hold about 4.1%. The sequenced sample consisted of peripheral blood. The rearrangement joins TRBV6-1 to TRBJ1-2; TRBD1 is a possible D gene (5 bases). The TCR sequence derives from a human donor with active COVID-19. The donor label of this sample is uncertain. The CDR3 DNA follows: TGTGCCAGCAGTGCCTTTGGGGGGGACCTATCCTATGGCTACACCTTC. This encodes CASSAFGGDLSYGYTF.